This T cell receptor beta chain was documented in a study of OX40 agonist ivuxolimab in advanced cancers. At the level of the study: The diagnoses of dose-escalation patients were hepatocellular carcinoma, melanoma, renal cell or head and neck cancer. Study-wide results and limits: At 0.1-3.0 mg/kg, partial responders had clonal expansion among the lowest observed.

People who had autoimmune disease history or systemic immunosuppression were excluded. Profiled with immunoSEQ multiplex PCR; TCRdb holds only in-frame clones, not every one. Found here are tens of thousands of clones, about 87% of them singletons; the top ten hold roughly 5%. From germline, CDR1 is MNHNS and CDR2 SASEGT. The CDR3 loop spans 14 amino acids. V was clipped by 6 bases and J by 1 base, with 10 bases between them. Turning to this clone: Its antigen is unknown.

The chain has TRBV6-1 and TRBJ1-5; D uncertain. The sequence derives from an adult with an advanced solid tumor such as melanoma, head and neck, liver or kidney cancer. The input for sequencing was CD4+ or CD8+ T cells sorted from blood, taken in a trial of the OX40 agonist ivuxolimab. CDR3 loop: CASSLEGSNQPQHF. The CDR3 DNA reads as TGTGCCAGCAGCCTGGAGGGCAGCAATCAGCCCCAGCATTTT.